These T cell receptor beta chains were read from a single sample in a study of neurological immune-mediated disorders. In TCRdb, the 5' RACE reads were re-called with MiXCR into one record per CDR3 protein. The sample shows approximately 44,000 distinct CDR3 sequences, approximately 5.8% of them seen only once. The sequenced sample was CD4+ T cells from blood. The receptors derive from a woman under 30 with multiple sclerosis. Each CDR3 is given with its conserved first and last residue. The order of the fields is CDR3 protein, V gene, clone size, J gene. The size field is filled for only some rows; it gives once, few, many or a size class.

CASSQLGTKTYEQYF TRBV14 many TRBJ2-7
CASSQLGTGGQETQYF TRBV5-1 medium-sized TRBJ2-5
CASSAEGASSYNEQFF TRBV18 many TRBJ2-1
CASSPQGVPISGNTIYF TRBV7-2 many TRBJ1-3
CASTRNPGTGRGAQHF TRBV6-1 many TRBJ1-5
CAISESVGEQYF TRBV10-3 many TRBJ2-7
CASSPDRVGMGTQYF TRBV12-3/TRBV12-4 few TRBJ2-3
CSARDPKKNTEAFF TRBV20-1 many TRBJ1-1
CASSPGQGVEQYF TRBV9 many TRBJ2-7
CSARPPKREGETQYF TRBV20-1 many TRBJ2-5
CSASSQETQYF TRBV20-1 many TRBJ2-5
CASSKQNSPLHF TRBV18 many TRBJ1-6
CASSPKFWGGRAPLGTGELFF TRBV7-8 many TRBJ2-2
CASSQVGHSSYNEQFF TRBV14 many TRBJ2-1
CASSLKLGGHNEQFF TRBV7-2 many TRBJ2-1
CASSLRVETQYF TRBV27 - TRBJ2-5
CASSLVQRQPQHF TRBV5-1 many TRBJ1-5
CASSPSDTQYF TRBV18 many TRBJ2-3
CSADRQGKRTDTQYF TRBV20-1 many TRBJ2-3
CASSLADGARYTF TRBV7-3 many TRBJ1-2
CASSLAGLAGGQGEQFF TRBV5-1 many TRBJ2-1
CASSLGRRSLGYTF TRBV5-6 many TRBJ1-2
CASSLGTGGSYEQYF TRBV4-1 - TRBJ2-7
CASSQQIGRGEKLFF TRBV4-1 many TRBJ1-4
CSSGQQNTEAFF TRBV29-1 many TRBJ1-1
CASSSGQGNSPLHF TRBV5-1 many TRBJ1-6
CATSRTGLSYEQYF TRBV15 many TRBJ2-7
CASSPSDRDNQPQHF TRBV18 many TRBJ1-5
CASSEEGGGSGNTIYF TRBV2 many TRBJ1-3
CATSRAERGSSYNEQFF TRBV15 many TRBJ2-1
CASSQIGPNTEAFF TRBV3-1 many TRBJ1-1
CASAKNTGPGELFF TRBV9 - TRBJ2-2
CASSTPWPHRMGTEAFF TRBV19 few TRBJ1-1
CASSFTGSQAFF TRBV12-3/TRBV12-4 - TRBJ1-1
CASSPFGTENEKLFF TRBV18 - TRBJ1-4
CASTWGGGPSGNTIYF TRBV7-6 many TRBJ1-3
CASRGTSGRAGGNEQFF TRBV5-1 many TRBJ2-1
CASSIDPGLNTEAFF TRBV19 many TRBJ1-1
CASSPGQGRGYTF TRBV7-6 many TRBJ1-2
CASSQERTGREKLFF TRBV14 many TRBJ1-4
CAWSVPGIAPSRF TRBV30 - TRBJ1-4
CSVRENSGANVLTF TRBV29-1 many TRBJ2-6